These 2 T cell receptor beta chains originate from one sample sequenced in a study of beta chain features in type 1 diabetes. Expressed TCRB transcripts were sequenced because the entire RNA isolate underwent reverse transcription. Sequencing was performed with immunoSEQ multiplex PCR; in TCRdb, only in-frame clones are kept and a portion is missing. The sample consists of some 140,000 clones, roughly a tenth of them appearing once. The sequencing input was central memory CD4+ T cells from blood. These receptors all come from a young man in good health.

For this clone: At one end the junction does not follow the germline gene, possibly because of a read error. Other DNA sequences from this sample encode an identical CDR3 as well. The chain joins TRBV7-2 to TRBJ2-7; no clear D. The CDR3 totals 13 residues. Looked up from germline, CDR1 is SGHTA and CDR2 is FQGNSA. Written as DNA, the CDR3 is TGTGCGAGCAGCAGATCCCGGGTGGTCGAGCAGTACTTC. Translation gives CASSRSRVVEQYF. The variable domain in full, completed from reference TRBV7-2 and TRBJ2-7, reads GAGVSQSPSNKVTEKGKDVELRCDPISGHTALYWYRQSLGQGLEFLIYFQGNSAPDKSGLPSDRFSAERTGGSVSTLTIQRTQQEDSAVYLCASSRSRVVEQYFGPGTRLTVT.

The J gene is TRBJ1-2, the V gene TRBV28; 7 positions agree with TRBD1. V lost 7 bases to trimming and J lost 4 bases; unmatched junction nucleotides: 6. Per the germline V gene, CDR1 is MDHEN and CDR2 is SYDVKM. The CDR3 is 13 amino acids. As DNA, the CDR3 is TGTGCCAGCACCGCGGGGACAGTCTATGGCTACACCTTC. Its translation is CASTAGTVYGYTF.